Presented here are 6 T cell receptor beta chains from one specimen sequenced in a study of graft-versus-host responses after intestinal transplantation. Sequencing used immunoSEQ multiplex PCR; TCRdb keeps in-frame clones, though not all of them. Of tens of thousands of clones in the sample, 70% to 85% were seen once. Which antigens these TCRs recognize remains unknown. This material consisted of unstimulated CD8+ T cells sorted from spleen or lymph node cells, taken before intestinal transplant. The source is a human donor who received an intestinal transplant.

The CDR3 spells CASSTTTSSDYEQYF. CDR3 bases: TGTGCCAGCAGCACAACGACTAGCAGCGACTACGAGCAGTACTTC. The chain uses TRBV9 and TRBJ2-7, with 7 bases that match TRBD2. Losses at the gene ends were 4 bases for V and 3 bases for J; bases not matched to a gene: 10. Germline V gene sequence: CDR1 SGDLS, CDR2 YYNGEE. The CDR3 has 15 amino acids. Together with reference TRBV9 and TRBJ2-7, the CDR3 gives the full variable domain: DSGVTQTPKHLITATGQRVTLRCSPRSGDLSVYWYQQSLDQGLQFLIQYYNGEERAKGNILERFSAQQFPDLHSELNLSSLELGDSALYFCASSTTTSSDYEQYFGPGTRLTVT.

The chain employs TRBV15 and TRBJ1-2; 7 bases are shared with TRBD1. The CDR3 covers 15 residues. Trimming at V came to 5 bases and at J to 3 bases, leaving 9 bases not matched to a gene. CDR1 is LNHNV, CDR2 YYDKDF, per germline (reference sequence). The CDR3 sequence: CATSPGTVPYYGYTF. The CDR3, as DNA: TGTGCCACCAGCCCCGGGACAGTTCCTTACTATGGCTACACCTTC.

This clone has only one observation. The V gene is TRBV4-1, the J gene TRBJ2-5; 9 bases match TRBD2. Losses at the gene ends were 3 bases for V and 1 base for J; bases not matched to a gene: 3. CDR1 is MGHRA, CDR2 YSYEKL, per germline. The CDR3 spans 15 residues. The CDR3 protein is CASSHSGGPQETQYF. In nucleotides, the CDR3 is TGCGCCAGCAGCCACAGCGGGGGGCCCCAAGAGACCCAGTACTTC.

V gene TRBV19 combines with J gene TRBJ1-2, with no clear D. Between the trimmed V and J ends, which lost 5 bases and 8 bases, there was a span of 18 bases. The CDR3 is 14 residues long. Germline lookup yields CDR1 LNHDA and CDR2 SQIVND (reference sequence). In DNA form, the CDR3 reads TGTGCCAGTAGTCCCGGACTGAGCCCGCGCGGCTACACCTTC. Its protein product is CASSPGLSPRGYTF. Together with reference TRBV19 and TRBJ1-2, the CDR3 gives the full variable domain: DGGITQSPKYLFRKEGQNVTLSCEQNLNHDAMYWYRQDPGQGLRLIYYSQIVNDFQKGDIAEGYSVSREKKESFPLTVTSAQKNPTAFYLCASSPGLSPRGYTFGSGTRLTVV.

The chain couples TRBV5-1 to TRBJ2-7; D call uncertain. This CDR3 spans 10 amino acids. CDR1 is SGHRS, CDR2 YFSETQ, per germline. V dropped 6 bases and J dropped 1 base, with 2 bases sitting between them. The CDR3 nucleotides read TGCGCCAGCACGTCCTACGAGCAGTACTTC. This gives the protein CASTSYEQYF.

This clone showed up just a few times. The CDR3, as DNA: TGTGCCAGCAGCGACAGCGTCTATGGCTACACCTTC. Encoded protein: CASSDSVYGYTF. The chain uses TRBV7-9 and TRBJ1-2; tentative D call: TRBD1 (5 bases). Germline-derived CDR1 and CDR2 are SEHNR and FQNEAQ (reference sequence). The CDR3 contains 12 residues. V lost 5 bases to trimming and J lost 4 bases, with 8 bases between them.